Following are 10 T cell receptor beta chains from one sample sequenced in a study of cytomegalovirus exposure and HLA in healthy donors. PCR primers comprised 60 Vbeta and 13 Jbeta primers. Libraries were prepared by immunoSEQ multiplex PCR; TCRdb keeps only in-frame clonotypes and omits some of them. Its table lists 65,000 to 90,000 clones. The sample consisted of PBMCs. These receptors all stem from a middle-aged man in good health and CMV-seronegative.

The V gene is TRBV29-1, the J gene TRBJ2-1; tentatively, D is TRBD2 (6 bases). V was cut by 5 bases and J by 4 bases, with 18 bases left in between. The CDR3 sequence is 15 residues long. Germline V lookup: CDR1 SQVTM, CDR2 ANQGSEA. CDR3 residues: CSVQHGTSKYNEQFF. The CDR3 nucleotides read TGCAGCGTTCAACACGGGACTTCTAAGTACAATGAGCAGTTCTTC.

The rearrangement links TRBV9 to TRBJ2-7, with 7 bases that match TRBD2. Germline CDR1 and CDR2: SGDLS and YYNGEE. The CDR3 is 16 amino acids. V was clipped by 0 bases and J by 6 bases; unmatched bases: 12. CDR3 nucleotides: TGTGCCAGCAGCGTAGGGGGGGGGAGGAAGGGCCTCGAGCAGTACTTC. Its translation: CASSVGGGRKGLEQYF.

This chain joins TRBV29-1 and TRBJ2-3, with 9 bases identical to TRBD2. The CDR3 has 15 amino acids. J lost 4 bases, V lost 5 bases, and 10 bases had no gene match. Looked up from germline, CDR1 is SQVTM and CDR2 is ANQGSEA. The DNA of the CDR3 is TGCAGCGTTAACCGCGGGGGGGCATACGCAGATACGCAGTATTTT. Its translation: CSVNRGGAYADTQYF.

This sequence joins TRBV9 and TRBJ1-3, with 7 bases matching TRBD1. V shed 4 bases, J shed 0 bases, and the junction held 7 bases outside the gene matches. Germline CDR1 SGDLS, CDR2 YYNGEE. The CDR3 is 16 residues long. CDR3 sequence reads: CASSFSTGSSGNTIYF. The CDR3 DNA is TGTGCCAGCAGCTTTTCGACAGGGAGCTCTGGAAACACCATATATTTT.

The rearrangement uses TRBV14 and TRBJ1-2, with D possibly matching TRBD1 (6 bases). Trimming cost V 0 bases and J 4 bases, with 12 bases left between them. The CDR3 covers 15 residues. CDR1 and CDR2 from the germline V gene are SGHDN and FVKESK. The CDR3: CASSQETGLAYGYTF. As DNA, the CDR3 is TGTGCCAGCAGCCAAGAGACAGGTTTGGCCTATGGCTACACCTTC.

J is TRBJ2-5 and V is TRBV5-6, with TRBD1 matching 11 bases. The J segment lost 5 bases and the V segment lost 3 bases, leaving 3 bases of the junction unmatched. This CDR3 has 14 amino acids. CDR1 is SGHDT and CDR2 is YYEEEE in the germline V gene. CDR3: CASSSDRGLETQYF. DNA for the CDR3: TGTGCCAGCAGCTCGGACAGGGGGCTTGAGACCCAGTACTTC.

The chain recombines TRBV2 with TRBJ1-3, with 12 bases matching TRBD1. CDR1 is SNHLY, CDR2 FYNNEI, per germline. V was pared by 6 bases and J by 4 bases, with 4 bases of the junction left unmatched. The CDR3 has 15 amino acids. This CDR3 is CASRAGTGGGNTIYF. The CDR3 nucleotides are TGTGCCAGCAGAGCCGGGACAGGGGGCGGAAACACCATATATTTT.

J is TRBJ1-3 and V is TRBV2, with 8 bases that match TRBD1. The germline V gene encodes CDR1 SNHLY and CDR2 FYNNEI. This CDR3 spans 15 amino acids. V shed 6 bases and J 6 bases; nucleotides not matched to a gene: 10. Here the CDR3 reads CASRVDRGSENTIYF. The CDR3 region has the DNA TGTGCCAGCAGAGTTGACAGGGGAAGCGAAAACACCATATATTTT. Full variable domain (rest looked up from reference TRBV2 and TRBJ1-3): EPEVTQTPSHQVTQMGQEVILRCVPISNHLYFYWYRQILGQKVEFLVSFYNNEISEKSEIFDDQFSVERPDGSNFTLKIRSTKLEDSAMYFCASRVDRGSENTIYFGEGSWLTVV.

The rearrangement links TRBV27 to TRBJ1-2, with D tentatively TRBD1 (6 bases). The CDR3 spans 12 residues. V lost 8 bases, J lost 4 bases, and 11 bases lay in between. Germline V lookup: CDR1 MNHEY, CDR2 SMNVEV (reference sequence). CDR3: CASAGQFYGYTF. The CDR3 bases are TGTGCCAGCGCTGGACAGTTCTATGGCTACACCTTC.

This chain uses TRBV7-2 with TRBJ2-7; 9 bases align to TRBD1. The CDR3 is 17 amino acids. Per the germline V gene, CDR1 is SGHTA and CDR2 is FQGNSA. After removal of 5 bases from V and 3 bases from J, the junction contained 14 bases not matched to a gene. This CDR3 is CASSPSRPTGGNYEQYF. In DNA form, the CDR3 reads TGTGCCAGCAGCCCAAGCCGGCCGACAGGGGGAAACTACGAGCAGTACTTC.